This entry features one TCR beta chain sequence. Authors' processing steps: How many nucleated cells were present was estimated from reference gene primer amplification. TCRdb keeps only in-frame clones here, not all; method: immunoSEQ multiplex PCR. The D gene and trimming were derived from the DNA, and the V and J assignments and clone size from that table. Of roughly 200,000 clones in the sample, about 90% were seen once. This entry belongs to a study of blood T cell repertoires in COVID-19. Study as a whole: The origin of the acute and convalescent COVID-19 samples was the United States, Italy and Spain. PBMCs, B-cell-depleted T cells, or T cells provided the cDNA or gDNA that made up the material.

Germline V gives CDR1 SQVTM, CDR2 ANQGSEA. This CDR3 has 11 residues. V was cut by 2 bases and J by 7 bases, with 5 bases left in between. Sequenced sample: peripheral blood. The sequence came from a young man with active or convalescent COVID-19. J is TRBJ1-4 and V is TRBV29-1, with D possibly TRBD1 on 5 matching bases. In DNA form, the CDR3 reads TGCAGCGTTGAAAGGGGTGAAAAACTGTTTTTT. Amino acid sequence: CSVERGEKLFF. Based on the CDR3 plus reference TRBV29-1 and TRBJ1-4, the full variable domain is SAVISQKPSRDICQRGTSLTIQCQVDSQVTMMFWYRQQPGQSLTLIATANQGSEATYESGFVIDKFPISRPNLTFSTLTVSNMSPEDSSIYLCSVERGEKLFFGSGTQLSVL.